Reported below is one T cell receptor (beta chain). The data were obtained in a study of blood T cell repertoires in COVID-19. In the study overall: The cDNA or gDNA used as material had been derived from T cells, B-cell-depleted T cells, or PBMCs.

Those designated as exposed participants met a COVID-19 case within 2 weeks before study entry. Assay: immunoSEQ multiplex PCR; the TCRdb copy retains only in-frame clones and omits some. The table lists 230,000 or so clones, roughly 85% of them singletons, with just over 6.5% in the top ten. CDR1 is MNHEY, CDR2 SMNVEV, per germline (reference sequence). This CDR3 has 15 amino acids. Deletions cut 2 bases from V and 3 bases from J, with 14 bases between. The V and J genes are TRBV27 and TRBJ2-7; the D gene is possibly TRBD1 (7 bases). This TCR came from a woman aged 50 to 65 who had been exposed to COVID-19. The sample was PBMCs or T cells enriched from blood (not recorded which). The CDR3 spells CASSLRRQGGYEQYF. As DNA, the CDR3 is TGTGCCAGCAGTTTACGTCGGCAGGGGGGCTACGAGCAGTACTTC.